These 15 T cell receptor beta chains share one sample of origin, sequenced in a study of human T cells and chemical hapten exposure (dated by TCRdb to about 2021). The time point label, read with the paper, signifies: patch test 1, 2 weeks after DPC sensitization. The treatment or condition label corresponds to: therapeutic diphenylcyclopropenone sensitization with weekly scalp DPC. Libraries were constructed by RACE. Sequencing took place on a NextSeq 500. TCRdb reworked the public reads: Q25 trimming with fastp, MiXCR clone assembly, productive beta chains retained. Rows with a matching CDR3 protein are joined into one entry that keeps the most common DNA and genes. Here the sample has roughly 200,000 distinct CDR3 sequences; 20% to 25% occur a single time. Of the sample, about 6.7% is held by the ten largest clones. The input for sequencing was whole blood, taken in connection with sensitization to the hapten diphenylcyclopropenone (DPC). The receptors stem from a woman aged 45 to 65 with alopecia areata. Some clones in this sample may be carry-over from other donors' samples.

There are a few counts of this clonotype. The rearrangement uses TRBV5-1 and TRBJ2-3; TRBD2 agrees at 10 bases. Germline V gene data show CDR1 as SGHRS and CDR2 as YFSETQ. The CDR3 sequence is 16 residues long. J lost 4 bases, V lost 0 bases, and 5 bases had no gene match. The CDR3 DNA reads TGCGCCAGCAGCTTGGGTTTAGGACTAGCGGCAGATACGCAGTATTTT. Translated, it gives CASSLGLGLAADTQYF.

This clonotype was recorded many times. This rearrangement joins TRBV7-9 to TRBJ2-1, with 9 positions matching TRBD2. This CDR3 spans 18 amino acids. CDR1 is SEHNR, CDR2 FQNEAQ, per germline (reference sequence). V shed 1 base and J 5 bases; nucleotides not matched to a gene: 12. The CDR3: CASSLESWGGRADNEQFF. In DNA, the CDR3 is TGTGCCAGCAGCTTAGAAAGTTGGGGCGGGAGGGCCGACAATGAGCAGTTCTTC.

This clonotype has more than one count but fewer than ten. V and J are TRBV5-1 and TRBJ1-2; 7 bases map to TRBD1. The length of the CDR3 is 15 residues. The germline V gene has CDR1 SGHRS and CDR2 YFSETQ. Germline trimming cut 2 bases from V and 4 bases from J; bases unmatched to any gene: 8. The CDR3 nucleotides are TGCGCCAGCAGCTTACCGGGACAGACTACCTATGGCTACACCTTC. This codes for CASSLPGQTTYGYTF.

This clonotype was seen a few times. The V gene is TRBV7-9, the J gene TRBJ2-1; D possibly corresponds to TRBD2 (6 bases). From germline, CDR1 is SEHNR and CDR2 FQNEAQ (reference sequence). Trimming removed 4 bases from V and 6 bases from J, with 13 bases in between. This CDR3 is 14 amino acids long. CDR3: CASSSPIAVNEQFF. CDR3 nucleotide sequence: TGTGCCAGCAGCTCCCCCATAGCGGTCAATGAGCAGTTCTTC. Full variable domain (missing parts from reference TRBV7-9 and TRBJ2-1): DTGVSQNPRHKITKRGQNVTFRCDPISEHNRLYWYRQTLGQGPEFLTYFQNEAQLEKSRLLSDRFSAERPKGSFSTLEIQRTEQGDSAMYLCASSSPIAVNEQFFGPGTRLTVL.

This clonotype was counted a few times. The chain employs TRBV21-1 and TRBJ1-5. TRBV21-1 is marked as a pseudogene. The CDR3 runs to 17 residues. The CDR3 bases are TGTGCCAGCAGCAAACGTCTACCTACAAAGTTCAATCAGCCCCAGCATTTT. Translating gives CASSKRLPTKFNQPQHF.

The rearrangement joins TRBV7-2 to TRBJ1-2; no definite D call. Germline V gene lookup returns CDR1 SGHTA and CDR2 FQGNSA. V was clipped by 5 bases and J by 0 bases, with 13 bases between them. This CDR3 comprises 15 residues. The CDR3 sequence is CASSPDGRPNYGYTF. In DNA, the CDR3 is TGTGCCAGCAGCCCGGACGGGCGACCTAACTATGGCTACACCTTC.

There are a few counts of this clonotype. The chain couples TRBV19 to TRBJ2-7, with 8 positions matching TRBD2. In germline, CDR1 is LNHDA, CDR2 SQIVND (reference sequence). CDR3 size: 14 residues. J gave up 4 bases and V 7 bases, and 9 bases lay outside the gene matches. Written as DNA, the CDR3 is TGTGCCAGTACATCTCGGGGGGGGGATTACGAGCAGTACTTC. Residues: CASTSRGGDYEQYF.

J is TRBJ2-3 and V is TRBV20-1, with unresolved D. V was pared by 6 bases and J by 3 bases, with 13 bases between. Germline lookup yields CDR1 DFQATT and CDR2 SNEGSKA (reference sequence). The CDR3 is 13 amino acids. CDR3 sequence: CSAQVISTDTQYF. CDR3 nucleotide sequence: TGCAGTGCCCAAGTCATATCTACAGATACGCAGTATTTT.

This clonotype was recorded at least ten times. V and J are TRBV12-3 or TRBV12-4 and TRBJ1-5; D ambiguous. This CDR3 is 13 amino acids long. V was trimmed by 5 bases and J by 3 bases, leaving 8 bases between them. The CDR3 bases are TGTGCCAGCAGTCGGAAATTCAATCAGCCCCAGCATTTT. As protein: CASSRKFNQPQHF.

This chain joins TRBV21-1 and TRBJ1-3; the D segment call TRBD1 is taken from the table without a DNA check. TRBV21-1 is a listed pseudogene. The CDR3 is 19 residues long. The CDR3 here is CASSIRDTFYPISGNTIYF. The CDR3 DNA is TGTGCCAGCAGCATTCGGGACACATTTTACCCGATCTCTGGAAACACCATATATTTT.

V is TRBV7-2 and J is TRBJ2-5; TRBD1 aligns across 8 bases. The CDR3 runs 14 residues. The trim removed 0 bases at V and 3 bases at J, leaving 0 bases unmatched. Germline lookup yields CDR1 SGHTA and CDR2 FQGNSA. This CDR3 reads CASSLATGEETQYF. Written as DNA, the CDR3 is TGTGCCAGCAGCTTAGCGACAGGGGAAGAGACCCAGTACTTC.

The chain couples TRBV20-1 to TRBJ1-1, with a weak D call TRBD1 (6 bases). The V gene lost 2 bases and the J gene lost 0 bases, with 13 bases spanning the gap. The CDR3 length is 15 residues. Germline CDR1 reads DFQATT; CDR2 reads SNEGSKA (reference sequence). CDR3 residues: CSARLGQLMNTEAFF. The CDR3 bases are TGCAGTGCTAGACTCGGACAGCTCATGAACACTGAAGCTTTCTTT.

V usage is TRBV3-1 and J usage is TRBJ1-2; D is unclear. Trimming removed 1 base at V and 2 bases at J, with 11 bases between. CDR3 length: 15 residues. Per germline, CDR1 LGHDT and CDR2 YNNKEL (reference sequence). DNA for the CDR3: TGTGCCAGCAGCCAAGTCCGGGTCCTAAACTATGGCTACACCTTC. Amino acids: CASSQVRVLNYGYTF.

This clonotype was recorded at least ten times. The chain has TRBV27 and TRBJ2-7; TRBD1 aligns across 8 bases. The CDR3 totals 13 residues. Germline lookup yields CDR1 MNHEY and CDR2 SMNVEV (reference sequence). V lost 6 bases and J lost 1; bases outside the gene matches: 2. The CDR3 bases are TGTGCCAGCAGACACAGGGGGTCCTACGAGCAGTACTTC. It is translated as CASRHRGSYEQYF.

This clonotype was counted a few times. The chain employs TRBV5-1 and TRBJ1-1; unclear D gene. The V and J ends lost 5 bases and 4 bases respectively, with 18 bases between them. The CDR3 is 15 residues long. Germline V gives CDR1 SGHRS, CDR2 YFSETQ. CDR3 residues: CASSVRRALGTEAFF. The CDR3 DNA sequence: TGCGCCAGCAGTGTGAGACGGGCTTTAGGCACTGAAGCTTTCTTT.